This entry lists 24 T cell receptor beta chains sequenced from one sample in a study of vaccination effects on CD4 cells after COVID-19. Their cognate antigens are unknown. It was after approximately 11 days of culture that CD4+ T cells were isolated. The method was immunoSEQ multiplex PCR; TCRdb's version includes in-frame clones alone and lacks a portion of them. The sample has 20,000 to 25,000 clones, less than 75% seen once. Sequences were derived from CD4+ T cells from PBMCs cultured without peptide, sampled before COVID-19 vaccination. These receptors all stem from a human donor who received a COVID-19 vaccine.

The chain carries TRBV5-1 and TRBJ2-1; 10 nucleotides agree with TRBD2. V lost 4 bases and J lost 6; bases outside the gene matches: 7. The germline gives CDR1 SGHRS, CDR2 YFSETQ. This CDR3 comprises 15 residues. For the CDR3, the DNA is TGCGCCAGCAGCACAGCGGGAGGGCCCAGCAATGAGCAGTTCTTC. Amino acid sequence: CASSTAGGPSNEQFF. Using reference TRBV5-1 and TRBJ2-1 for the parts outside the CDR3, the full variable domain is KAGVTQTPRYLIKTRGQQVTLSCSPISGHRSVSWYQQTPGQGLQFLFEYFSETQRNKGNFPGRFSGRQFSNSRSEMNVSTLELGDSALYLCASSTAGGPSNEQFFGPGTRLTVL.

This rearrangement joins TRBV9 to TRBJ1-3; D is unresolved. This CDR3 spans 15 amino acids. V was clipped by 4 bases and J by 0 bases, with 11 bases between them. CDR1 and CDR2 (germline): SGDLS, YYNGEE. This chain's CDR3 is CASSSDVSSGNTIYF. The CDR3, as DNA: TGTGCCAGCAGCAGCGACGTGAGCTCTGGAAACACCATATATTTT.

Only a few counts were recorded for this clone. The chain couples TRBV4-1 to TRBJ2-2; 9 nucleotides match TRBD1. Germline V lookup: CDR1 MGHRA, CDR2 YSYEKL. The CDR3 covers 19 residues. The V segment lost 3 bases and the J segment 3 bases; nucleotides outside the gene matches: 14. The DNA of the CDR3 is TGCGCCAGCAGCCAGCCCGCCTTAACAGGGGGCGCTGACACCGGGGAGCTGTTTTTT. Protein product: CASSQPALTGGADTGELFF.

The V call is TRBV5-1, the J call TRBJ2-5, with 9 bases matching TRBD1. V gave up 3 bases and J gave up 5 bases; unmatched junction bases: 11. Germline loops: CDR1 SGHRS, CDR2 YFSETQ. This CDR3 has 16 amino acids. CDR3 residues: CASSSGGGQGMETQYF. The CDR3 nucleotides read TGCGCCAGCAGCTCAGGGGGGGGACAGGGAATGGAGACCCAGTACTTC. Combining the CDR3 with reference TRBV5-1 and TRBJ2-5 gives the whole variable domain KAGVTQTPRYLIKTRGQQVTLSCSPISGHRSVSWYQQTPGQGLQFLFEYFSETQRNKGNFPGRFSGRQFSNSRSEMNVSTLELGDSALYLCASSSGGGQGMETQYFGPGTRLLVL.

This clone has just one count. The chain has TRBV5-6 and TRBJ2-1; 7 bases are shared with TRBD2. Germline V gene sequence: CDR1 SGHDT, CDR2 YYEEEE. The CDR3 runs 13 residues. V was pared by 1 base and J by 10 bases, with 5 bases of the junction left unmatched. In DNA form, the CDR3 reads TGTGCCAGCAGCTTGAGCGGGGTGTCAGAGCAGTTCTTC. The encoded protein is CASSLSGVSEQFF.

DNA of the CDR3: TGTGCCAGCAGCGCCCGGGGGGCTTCCACAGATACGCAGTATTTT. It encodes CASSARGASTDTQYF. V is TRBV9 and J is TRBJ2-3, with D perhaps TRBD2 (7 bases). V was shortened by 3 bases and J by 2 bases, with 13 bases between the two germline ends. Germline-derived CDR1 and CDR2 are SGDLS and YYNGEE. This CDR3 has 15 residues.

The chain combines TRBV10-3 with TRBJ2-3, with D possibly being TRBD1 or TRBD2 (5 bases each). With 0 bases removed from V and 4 bases from J, the gap between germline ends came to 17 bases. The CDR3 sequence is 17 residues long. Germline CDR1 reads ENHRY; CDR2 reads SYGVKD. The CDR3 DNA sequence: TGTGCCATCAGTGAGTCCCGGGGAAGGGGAAGCTCAGATACGCAGTATTTT. Protein: CAISESRGRGSSDTQYF.

The CDR3 coding sequence is TGCAGTGCTAGTGACGGGGCGGACAATGAGCAGTTCTTC. Translated: CSASDGADNEQFF. The V gene is TRBV20-1, the J gene TRBJ2-1; D assignment may be TRBD1 or TRBD2 (5 bases each). From germline, CDR1 is DFQATT and CDR2 SNEGSKA (reference sequence). This CDR3 comprises 13 residues. V shed 3 bases and J shed 5 bases, with 11 bases lying between them.

V is TRBV5-1 and J is TRBJ2-7; weak D call: TRBD1 (6 bases). In germline, CDR1 is SGHRS, CDR2 YFSETQ. Deletions cut 6 bases from V and 2 bases from J, with 18 bases between. There are 15 residues in the CDR3. This CDR3 reads CASKVGSDRPYEQYF. CDR3 nucleotides: TGCGCCAGCAAGGTTGGATCCGACAGGCCCTACGAGCAGTACTTC.

The chain carries TRBV5-1 and TRBJ1-1; no clear D. The V and J ends lost 1 base and 7 bases respectively, with 11 bases between them. Germline V gene lookup returns CDR1 SGHRS and CDR2 YFSETQ. There are 13 residues in the CDR3. CDR3 region: CASSLLSGSEAFF. CDR3 nucleotides: TGCGCCAGCAGCTTGCTATCCGGGAGTGAAGCTTTCTTT.

This clone appeared a few times. The chain employs TRBV7-9 and TRBJ2-5, with 7 bases aligning to TRBD1. After removal of 6 bases from V and 4 bases from J, the junction contained 20 bases not matched to a gene. CDR3 length: 18 residues. Per germline, CDR1 SEHNR and CDR2 FQNEAQ (reference sequence). The CDR3 DNA sequence: TGTGCCAGCAGGCTTGATGCGGTGGGTCACACAGGGGTAGAGACCCAGTACTTC. It encodes CASRLDAVGHTGVETQYF. The full variable domain, rest sourced from reference TRBV7-9 and TRBJ2-5, is DTGVSQNPRHKITKRGQNVTFRCDPISEHNRLYWYRQTLGQGPEFLTYFQNEAQLEKSRLLSDRFSAERPKGSFSTLEIQRTEQGDSAMYLCASRLDAVGHTGVETQYFGPGTRLLVL.

The genes are TRBV19 and TRBJ2-2, with TRBD1 identical over 7 bases. The J segment lost 1 base and the V segment lost 6 bases, leaving 2 bases of the junction unmatched. The CDR3 length is 14 residues. Germline values: CDR1 LNHDA, CDR2 SQIVND (reference sequence). The DNA for the CDR3 is TGTGCCAGTAGCTCAGGGGGGAACACCGGGGAGCTGTTTTTT. Translation: CASSSGGNTGELFF. Together with reference TRBV19 and TRBJ2-2, the CDR3 gives the full variable domain: DGGITQSPKYLFRKEGQNVTLSCEQNLNHDAMYWYRQDPGQGLRLIYYSQIVNDFQKGDIAEGYSVSREKKESFPLTVTSAQKNPTAFYLCASSSGGNTGELFFGEGSRLTVL.

The gene calls are TRBV7-8 and TRBJ2-1, with no clear D. The CDR3 extends over 12 amino acids. CDR1 SGHVS and CDR2 FQNEAQ come from the germline V gene. Trimming pared 2 bases from V and 11 bases from J, leaving 10 bases between. DNA for the CDR3: TGTGCCAGCAGCTTATTTACGATTCAGCAGTTCTTC. Its translation: CASSLFTIQQFF. The variable domain in full, with the rest retrieved from reference TRBV7-8 and TRBJ2-1, is GAGVSQSPRYKVAKRGQDVALRCDPISGHVSLFWYQQALGQGPEFLTYFQNEAQLDKSGLPSDRFFAERPEGSVSTLKIQRTQQEDSAVYLCASSLFTIQQFFGPGTRLTVL.

The chain has TRBV4-1 and TRBJ1-3, with 9 positions matching TRBD1. The germline CDR1 and CDR2 sequences are MGHRA and YSYEKL. V was clipped by 1 base and J by 3 bases; unmatched bases: 16. This CDR3 region has 20 residues. In DNA, the CDR3 is TGCGCCAGCAGCCAAGCGCCGGGACAGGGTCTAAACATCTATGGAAACACCATATATTTT. The encoded protein is CASSQAPGQGLNIYGNTIYF.

This sequence joins TRBV7-9 and TRBJ2-5; D is ambiguous. Germline assignment: CDR1 SEHNR and CDR2 FQNEAQ (reference sequence). The CDR3 is 14 residues long. The V end was cut by 2 bases, the J end by 0 bases, with 7 bases between. This chain's CDR3 is CASSLFLDQETQYF. In DNA, the CDR3 is TGTGCCAGCAGCTTATTTTTGGACCAAGAGACCCAGTACTTC.

This rearrangement joins TRBV15 to TRBJ1-1; TRBD1 might be the D (5 bases). V was clipped by 6 bases and J by 0 bases, with 14 bases between them. The CDR3 totals 15 residues. CDR1 is LNHNV and CDR2 is YYDKDF in the germline V gene (reference sequence). CDR3 amino acids: CATRLLGAVNTEAFF. CDR3 in DNA: TGTGCCACCAGGTTACTTGGGGCCGTGAACACTGAAGCTTTCTTT.

The V and J genes are TRBV6-2 or TRBV6-3 and TRBJ2-7; no definite D call. Germline loops: CDR1 MNHEY, CDR2 SVGEGT. Trimming took 1 base from V and 5 from J, leaving 15 bases between them. The CDR3 covers 15 residues. The CDR3 DNA reads as TGTGCCAGCAGTTACTTCTCGATTTCCCCCCACGAGCAGTACTTC. Translated, it gives CASSYFSISPHEQYF.

The chain uses TRBV7-9 and TRBJ2-1, with D perhaps TRBD1 or TRBD2 (5 bases each). The length of the CDR3 is 13 residues. The germline gives CDR1 SEHNR, CDR2 FQNEAQ (reference sequence). V was pared by 5 bases and J by 12 bases, with 17 bases between. As DNA, the CDR3 is TGTGCCAGCAGCAACCGGGACCAGGGATGGCAGTTCTTC. Its protein product is CASSNRDQGWQFF.

The chain joins TRBV4-1 to TRBJ1-4, with a weak D call TRBD1 (5 bases). The germline V gene encodes CDR1 MGHRA and CDR2 YSYEKL. This CDR3 has 16 amino acids. The ends were cut back, 4 bases at V and 0 bases at J, with 12 bases in the middle. The CDR3 coding sequence is TGCGCCAGCAGCCCCGGGACCGATGCAACTAATGAAAAACTGTTTTTT. This sequence encodes CASSPGTDATNEKLFF.

The V and J genes are TRBV28 and TRBJ1-3; maybe TRBD1 (5 bases). The CDR3 covers 14 residues. Trimming stripped 5 bases from V and 6 bases from J, with 14 bases between. The germline CDR1 and CDR2 sequences are MDHEN and SYDVKM. The CDR3 sequence: CASSPSGGTNTIYF. The CDR3 nucleotides are TGTGCCAGCAGTCCCTCGGGGGGAACAAACACCATATATTTT.

The chain couples TRBV29-1 to TRBJ2-5; D ambiguous. This CDR3 region has 11 residues. V lost 7 bases and J lost 4, with 10 bases in between. Per germline, CDR1 SQVTM and CDR2 ANQGSEA. The CDR3 loop is CSAGPGETQYF. For the CDR3, the DNA is TGCAGCGCTGGACCTGGAGAGACCCAGTACTTC.

This chain links TRBV21-1 with TRBJ1-1. TRBV21-1 is a pseudogene segment. The CDR3 runs 14 residues. For the CDR3, the DNA is TGTGCCAGCAGCCGGGACGGACTATACACTGAAGCTTTCTTT. Translation gives CASSRDGLYTEAFF.

This clone has only a few counts. The J gene is TRBJ2-2, the V gene TRBV12-5; D is uncertain. Trimming stripped 0 bases from V and 1 base from J, with 6 bases between. This CDR3 comprises 15 residues. CDR1 and CDR2 (germline): LGHNT, FRNRAP. The CDR3 DNA is TGTGCTAGTGGTTTGGTCCGAGGGAACACCGGGGAGCTGTTTTTT. It encodes CASGLVRGNTGELFF.

This clone has a handful of counts. The chain combines TRBV7-4 with TRBJ2-1, with D perhaps given as TRBD1 or TRBD2 (6 bases each). This CDR3 is built from 17 residues. The germline V and J ends were trimmed by 6 bases and 0 bases, with 18 bases remaining between them. The germline V gene encodes CDR1 SGHVT and CDR2 SQSDAQ. CDR3 in amino acids: CASSRFGGQGSYNEQFF. CDR3 nucleotide sequence: TGTGCCAGCAGTCGTTTTGGGGGGCAGGGCTCCTACAATGAGCAGTTCTTC.